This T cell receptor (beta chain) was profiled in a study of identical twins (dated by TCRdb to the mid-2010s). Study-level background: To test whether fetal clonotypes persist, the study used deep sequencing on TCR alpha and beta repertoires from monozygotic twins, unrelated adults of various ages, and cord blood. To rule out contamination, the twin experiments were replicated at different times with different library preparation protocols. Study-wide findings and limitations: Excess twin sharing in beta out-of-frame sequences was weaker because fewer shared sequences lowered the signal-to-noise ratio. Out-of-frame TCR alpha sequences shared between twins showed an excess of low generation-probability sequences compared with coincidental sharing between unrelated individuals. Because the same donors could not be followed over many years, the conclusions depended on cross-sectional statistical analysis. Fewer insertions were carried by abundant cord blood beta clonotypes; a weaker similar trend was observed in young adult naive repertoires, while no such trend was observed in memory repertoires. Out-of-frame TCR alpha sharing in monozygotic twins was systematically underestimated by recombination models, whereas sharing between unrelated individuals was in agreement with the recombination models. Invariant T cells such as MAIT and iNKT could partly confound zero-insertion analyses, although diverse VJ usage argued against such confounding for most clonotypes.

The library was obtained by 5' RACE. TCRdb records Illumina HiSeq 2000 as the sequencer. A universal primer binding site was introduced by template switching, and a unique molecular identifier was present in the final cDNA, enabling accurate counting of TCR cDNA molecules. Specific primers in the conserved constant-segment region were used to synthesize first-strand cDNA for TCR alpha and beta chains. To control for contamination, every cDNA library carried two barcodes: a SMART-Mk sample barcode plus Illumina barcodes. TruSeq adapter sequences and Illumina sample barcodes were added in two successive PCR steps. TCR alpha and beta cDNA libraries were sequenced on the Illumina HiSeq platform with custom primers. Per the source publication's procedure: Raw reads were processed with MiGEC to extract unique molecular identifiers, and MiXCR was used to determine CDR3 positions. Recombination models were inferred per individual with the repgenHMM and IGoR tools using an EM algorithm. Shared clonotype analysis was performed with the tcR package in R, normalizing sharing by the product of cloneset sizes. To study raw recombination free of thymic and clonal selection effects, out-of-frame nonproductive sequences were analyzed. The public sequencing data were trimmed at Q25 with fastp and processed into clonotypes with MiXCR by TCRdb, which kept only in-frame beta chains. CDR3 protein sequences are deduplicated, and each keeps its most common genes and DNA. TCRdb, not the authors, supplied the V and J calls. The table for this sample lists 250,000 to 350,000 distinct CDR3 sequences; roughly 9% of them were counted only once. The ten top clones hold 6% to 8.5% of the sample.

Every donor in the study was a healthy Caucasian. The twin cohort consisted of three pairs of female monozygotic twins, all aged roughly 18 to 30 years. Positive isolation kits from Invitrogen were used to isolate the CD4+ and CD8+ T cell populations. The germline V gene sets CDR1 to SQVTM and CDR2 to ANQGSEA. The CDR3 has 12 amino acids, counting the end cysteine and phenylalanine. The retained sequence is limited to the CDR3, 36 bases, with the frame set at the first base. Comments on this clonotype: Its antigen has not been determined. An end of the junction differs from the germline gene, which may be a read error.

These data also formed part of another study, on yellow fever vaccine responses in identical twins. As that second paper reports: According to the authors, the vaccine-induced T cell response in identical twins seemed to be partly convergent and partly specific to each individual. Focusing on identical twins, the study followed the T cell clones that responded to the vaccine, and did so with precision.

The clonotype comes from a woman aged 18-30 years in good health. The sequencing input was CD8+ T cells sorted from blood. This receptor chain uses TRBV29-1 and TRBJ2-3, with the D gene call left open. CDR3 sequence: CSVEGAGDKQYF. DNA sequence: TGCAGCGTTGAAGGGGCCGGAGATAAGCAGTATTTT.